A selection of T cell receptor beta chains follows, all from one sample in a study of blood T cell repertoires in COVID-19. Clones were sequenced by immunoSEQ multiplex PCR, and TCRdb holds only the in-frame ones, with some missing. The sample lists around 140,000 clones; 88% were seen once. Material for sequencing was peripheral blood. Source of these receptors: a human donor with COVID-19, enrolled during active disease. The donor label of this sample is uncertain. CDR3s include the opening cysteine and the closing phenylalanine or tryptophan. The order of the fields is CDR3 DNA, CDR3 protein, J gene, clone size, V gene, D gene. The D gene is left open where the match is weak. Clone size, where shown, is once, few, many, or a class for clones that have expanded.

TGTGCCAGCAGCTTGCTAAAGGGGGTAACTGGGGCCAACGTCCTGACTTTC | CASSLLKGVTGANVLTF | TRBJ2-6 | NA | TRBV5-4 | NA
TGTGCCAGCAGCTGGGGGACAGGGGGTGATCAGCCCCAGCATTTT | CASSWGTGGDQPQHF | TRBJ1-5 | NA | TRBV7-8 | TRBD1
TGTGCCAGCAGCCAAGATCCGGGACAGGGGGCTGCTGAAGCTTTCTTT | CASSQDPGQGAAEAFF | TRBJ1-1 | NA | TRBV3-1/TRBV3-2 | TRBD1
TGTGCCAGCCGAACGAACCGGGACAGGGAGGACGAGCAGTACTTC | CASRTNRDREDEQYF | TRBJ2-7 | NA | TRBV19 | TRBD1
TGTGCCAGCAGCCAAGGAGGGGGGGGTGAAAAACTGTTTTTT | CASSQGGGGEKLFF | TRBJ1-4 | NA | TRBV3-1/TRBV3-2 | NA
TGCAGCGTAGGAGGGACAGGGCCTTTCTACACCTTC | CSVGGTGPFYTF | TRBJ1-2 | NA | TRBV29-1 | TRBD1
TGCGCCAGCAGCCCCGGGACAGGGCTATTGGAAGAGACCCAGTACTTC | CASSPGTGLLEETQYF | TRBJ2-5 | NA | TRBV5-1 | TRBD1
TGTGCCAGCAGTTATAGGGGACAGGGATCCGAGCAGTACTTC | CASSYRGQGSEQYF | TRBJ2-7 | once | TRBV6-2/TRBV6-3 | TRBD1
TGTGCCAGCAGCTTAGCACACTACGAGCAGTACTTC | CASSLAHYEQYF | TRBJ2-7 | NA | TRBV7-9 | NA
TGTGCCATCACTCGTGAGAGCTCCTACAATGAGCAGTTCTTC | CAITRESSYNEQFF | TRBJ2-1 | NA | TRBV10-3 | NA
TGTGCCAGCAGCTTAGGATCTAGTCAGCCCCAGCATTTT | CASSLGSSQPQHF | TRBJ1-5 | NA | TRBV7-9 | NA
TGTGCCAGCAGTAATTATCAGGGAGGCTACACCTTC | CASSNYQGGYTF | TRBJ1-2 | NA | TRBV12-3/TRBV12-4 | NA
TGTGCCAGCAGCTTACGGGGGGAGGCTTTCTTT | CASSLRGEAFF | TRBJ1-1 | NA | TRBV7-6 | NA
TGTGCCAGCAGCCAAGATAGGAGGACCTCAGGAGCCAAAAACATTCAGTACTTC | CASSQDRRTSGAKNIQYF | TRBJ2-4 | NA | TRBV3-1/TRBV3-2 | NA
TGCGCCAGCCGTCCCGGGACAGGGTTGGTTTACAATGAGCAGTTCTTC | CASRPGTGLVYNEQFF | TRBJ2-1 | once | TRBV4-1 | TRBD1
TGTGCCAGCAGCTTGGACAGGGGAAACACCATATATTTT | CASSLDRGNTIYF | TRBJ1-3 | NA | TRBV5-4 | NA
TGTGCCAGCAGCCTAGGGACAGGGGGGGGAACCGGGGAGCTGTTTTTT | CASSLGTGGGTGELFF | TRBJ2-2 | once | TRBV11-2 | TRBD1
TGCGCCAGCAGCCAAATTACTGGAGATACGCAGTATTTT | CASSQITGDTQYF | TRBJ2-3 | NA | TRBV4-1 | NA
TGTGCCAGCAGCCAACCAGGACAGGGGGCGTATGGCTACACCTTC | CASSQPGQGAYGYTF | TRBJ1-2 | once | TRBV3-1/TRBV3-2 | TRBD1
TGTGCCACCACACAAAGAAACTCCTACGAGCAGTACTTC | CATTQRNSYEQYF | TRBJ2-7 | NA | TRBV28 | NA
TGTGCCAGCGGCTCAGGGGGTAATTATCAGCCCCAGCATTTT | CASGSGGNYQPQHF | TRBJ1-5 | NA | TRBV6-5 | TRBD1
TGCAGTGCTAGTGTAACGACACCCGTCCCCTACAATGAGCAGTTCTTC | CSASVTTPVPYNEQFF | TRBJ2-1 | NA | TRBV20-1 | NA
TGTGCCAGCAGTTCCGGGATCCTCTATGGCTACACCTTC | CASSSGILYGYTF | TRBJ1-2 | NA | TRBV12-3/TRBV12-4 | NA
TGTGCCAGCAGCTTGGGACAGACTAGCAATCAGCCCCAGCATTTT | CASSLGQTSNQPQHF | TRBJ1-5 | once | TRBV5-8 | NA
TGCGCCAGCAGCCGACAGGGGACCTCCTACGAGCAGTACTTC | CASSRQGTSYEQYF | TRBJ2-7 | NA | TRBV5-1 | TRBD1
TGTGCCAGCAGTTCCCTGTTGAACACTGAAGCTTTCTTT | CASSSLLNTEAFF | TRBJ1-1 | NA | TRBV27 | NA
TGTGCCAGCAGCACTCCAGGGCCTGAAGCTTTCTTT | CASSTPGPEAFF | TRBJ1-1 | NA | TRBV11-3 | NA
TGTGCCAGCAGCCTCCTAGGGGGGAACACTGAAGCTTTCTTT | CASSLLGGNTEAFF | TRBJ1-1 | NA | TRBV7-2 | NA
TGTGCCAGCAGGTATAGACAGGGGAGAGGGCAGCCCCAGCATTTT | CASRYRQGRGQPQHF | TRBJ1-5 | NA | TRBV5-4 | TRBD1
TGTGCCAGCATGCGCGGCCGGGGGGGCCTCCTCTACGAGCAGTACTTC | CASMRGRGGLLYEQYF | TRBJ2-7 | NA | TRBV11-2 | TRBD2
TGTGCCAGCAGTTTAGGGTCAGGGGATGGCTACACCTTC | CASSLGSGDGYTF | TRBJ1-2 | NA | TRBV12-3/TRBV12-4 | NA
TGTGCCAGCAGTAACGGGTTGGATGGCTACACCTTC | CASSNGLDGYTF | TRBJ1-2 | NA | TRBV7-2 | NA
TGTGCCAGCAGGGGAGGGACAGGGAGGGCCTATGGCTACACCTTC | CASRGGTGRAYGYTF | TRBJ1-2 | NA | TRBV6-1 | TRBD1
TGTGCCAGCAGCCAAGGCCCAGGGACACCTTACGAGCAGTACTTC | CASSQGPGTPYEQYF | TRBJ2-7 | NA | TRBV3-1/TRBV3-2 | NA
TGTGCCAGCAGTCAACAGGGAGAGGAGACCCAGTACTTC | CASSQQGEETQYF | TRBJ2-5 | NA | TRBV6-4 | NA
TGTGCCAGCAGCATGGGACGGGAGCGTAACACTGAAGCTTTCTTT | CASSMGRERNTEAFF | TRBJ1-1 | NA | TRBV13 | NA
TGTGCCAGCCTCCCCAGCGGGGGGGCTAACTATGGCTACACCTTC | CASLPSGGANYGYTF | TRBJ1-2 | NA | TRBV7-9 | NA
TGCGCCAGCAGCAACTTCCGGGACAGGGGGCCCGAGCAGTACTTC | CASSNFRDRGPEQYF | TRBJ2-7 | NA | TRBV5-1 | TRBD1
TGTGCCAGCAGCTTAAGGCACAGGTCCGCAGAGACCCAGTACTTC | CASSLRHRSAETQYF | TRBJ2-5 | NA | TRBV7-3 | NA
TGCGCCAGCAGCTTGGGACTAGATTCCCACGAGCAGTACTTC | CASSLGLDSHEQYF | TRBJ2-7 | NA | TRBV5-1 | NA
TGTGCCATCAGTGAGTCGTGGGGGCGCGGAGATACGCAGTATTTT | CAISESWGRGDTQYF | TRBJ2-3 | NA | TRBV10-3 | NA